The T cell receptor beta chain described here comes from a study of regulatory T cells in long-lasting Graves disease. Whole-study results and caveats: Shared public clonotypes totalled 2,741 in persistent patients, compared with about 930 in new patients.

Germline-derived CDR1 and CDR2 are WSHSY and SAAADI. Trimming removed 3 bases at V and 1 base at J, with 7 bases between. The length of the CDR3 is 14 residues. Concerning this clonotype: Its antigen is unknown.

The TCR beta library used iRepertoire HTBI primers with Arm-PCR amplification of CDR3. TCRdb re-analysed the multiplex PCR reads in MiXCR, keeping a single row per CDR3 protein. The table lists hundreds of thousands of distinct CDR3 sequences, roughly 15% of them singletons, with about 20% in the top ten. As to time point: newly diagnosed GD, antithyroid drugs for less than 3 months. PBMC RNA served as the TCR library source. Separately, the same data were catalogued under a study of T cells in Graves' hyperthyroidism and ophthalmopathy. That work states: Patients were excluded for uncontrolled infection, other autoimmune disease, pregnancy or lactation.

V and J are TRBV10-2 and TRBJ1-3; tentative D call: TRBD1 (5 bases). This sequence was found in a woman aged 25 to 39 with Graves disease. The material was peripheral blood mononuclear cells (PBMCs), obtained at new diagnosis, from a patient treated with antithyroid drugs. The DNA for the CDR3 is TGCGCCAGCAGTGAAAGGGGATCTGGAAACACCATATATTTT. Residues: CASSERGSGNTIYF.